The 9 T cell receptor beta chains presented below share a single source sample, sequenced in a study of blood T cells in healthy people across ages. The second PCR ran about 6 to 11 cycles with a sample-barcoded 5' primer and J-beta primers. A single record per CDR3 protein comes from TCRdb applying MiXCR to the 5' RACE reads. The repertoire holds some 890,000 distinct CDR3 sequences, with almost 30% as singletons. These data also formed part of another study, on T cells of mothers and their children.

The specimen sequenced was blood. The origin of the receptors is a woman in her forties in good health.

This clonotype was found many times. Here the CDR3 reads CASSLEVGAKNIQYF. The CDR3 nucleotides are TGTGCCAGCAGCTTGGAGGTCGGAGCCAAAAACATTCAGTACTTC. This chain connects TRBV5-6 to TRBJ2-4; D is unclear. V was pared by 0 bases and J by 0 bases, with 7 bases between. The CDR3 has 15 residues. Germline loops: CDR1 SGHDT, CDR2 YYEEEE.

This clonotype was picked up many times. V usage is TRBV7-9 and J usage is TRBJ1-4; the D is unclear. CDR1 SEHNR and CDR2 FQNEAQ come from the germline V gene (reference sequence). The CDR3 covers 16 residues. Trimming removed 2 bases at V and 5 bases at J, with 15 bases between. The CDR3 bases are TGTGCCAGCAGCTTAAGGGAATCGGAACCCAATGAAAAACTGTTTTTT. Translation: CASSLRESEPNEKLFF.

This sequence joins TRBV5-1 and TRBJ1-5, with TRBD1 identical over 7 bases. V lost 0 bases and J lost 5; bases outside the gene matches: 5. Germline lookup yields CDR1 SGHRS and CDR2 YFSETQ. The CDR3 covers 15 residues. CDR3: CASSLEGQPYQPQHF. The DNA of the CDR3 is TGCGCCAGCAGCTTGGAGGGACAGCCCTATCAGCCCCAGCATTTT.

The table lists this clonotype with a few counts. The CDR3 DNA reads as TGTGCCAGCAGGTCAACAGGGACCCAGCCCCAGCATTTT. This encodes CASRSTGTQPQHF. The V call is TRBV2, the J call TRBJ1-5, with D possibly being TRBD1 (6 bases). Germline V lookup: CDR1 SNHLY, CDR2 FYNNEI. Trimming removed 6 bases from V and 7 bases from J, with 13 bases in between. The CDR3 extends over 13 amino acids.

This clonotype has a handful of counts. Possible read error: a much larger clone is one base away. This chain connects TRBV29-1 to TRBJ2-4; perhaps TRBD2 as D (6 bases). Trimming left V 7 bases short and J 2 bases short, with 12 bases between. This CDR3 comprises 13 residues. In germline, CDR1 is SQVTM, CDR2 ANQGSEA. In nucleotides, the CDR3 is TGCAGCGCCGTGGGGGGAACCAAAAACATTCAGTACTTC. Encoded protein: CSAVGGTKNIQYF.

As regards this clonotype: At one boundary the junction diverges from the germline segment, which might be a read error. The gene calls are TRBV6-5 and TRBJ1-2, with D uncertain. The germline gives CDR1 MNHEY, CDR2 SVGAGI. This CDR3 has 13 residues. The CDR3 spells CASSYEAGGTYTF. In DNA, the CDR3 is TGTGCCAGTAGTTATGAGGCGGGCGGAACTTACACCTTC.

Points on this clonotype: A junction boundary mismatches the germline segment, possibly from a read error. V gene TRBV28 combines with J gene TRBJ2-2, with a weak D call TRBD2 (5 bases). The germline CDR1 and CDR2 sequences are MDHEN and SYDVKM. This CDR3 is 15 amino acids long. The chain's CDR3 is CASSLWRGNSGELFF. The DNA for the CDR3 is TGTGCCAGCAGTTTATGGCGAGGGAACTCCGGGGAGCTGTTTTTT.

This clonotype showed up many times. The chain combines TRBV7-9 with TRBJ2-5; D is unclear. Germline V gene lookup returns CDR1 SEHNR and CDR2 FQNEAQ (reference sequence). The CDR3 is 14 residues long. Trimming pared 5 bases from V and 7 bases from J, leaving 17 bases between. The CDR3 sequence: CASSPSTLPGTQYF. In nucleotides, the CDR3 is TGTGCCAGCAGCCCCTCCACACTACCGGGGACCCAGTACTTC.

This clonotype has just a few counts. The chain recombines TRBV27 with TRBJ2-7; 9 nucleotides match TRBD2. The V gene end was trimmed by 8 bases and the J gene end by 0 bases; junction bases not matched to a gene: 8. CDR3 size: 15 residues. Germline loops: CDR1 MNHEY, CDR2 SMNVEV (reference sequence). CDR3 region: CASRSGGPFSYEQYF. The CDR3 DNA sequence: TGTGCCAGCCGGAGCGGGGGGCCATTCTCCTACGAGCAGTACTTC.